The T cell receptor beta chain described here comes from a study of metastatic and nonmetastatic thyroid tumors (dated by TCRdb to the early 2020s). Notes on the research overall: Repertoires were compared across peripheral blood and tumor or nodule tissue samples from malignant and benign thyroid patients. The investigation overall reported the following: TCR beta diversity was reported as significantly higher in malignant tumors than in benign nodules, in both blood and tumor samples.

The table lists this clone with many counts. Which antigen it targets is not known. Per-base quality was not reported, and no clone a single base away is much larger than it. No patient had received any treatment before thyroid surgery. Using T-cell receptor beta sequencing, the study looked back at clinical samples from patients collected from about 2011 to 2018. The germline V gene supplies CDR1 MNHEY and CDR2 SVGEGT. V trim: 2 bases; J trim: 2 bases; unmatched bases: 3. Measured from the cysteine to the phenylalanine, the CDR3 is 15 residues long. Kept here is only the CDR3 DNA, which spans 45 bases and is read in frame from base 1. Libraries were made using PCR. Data came from an Illumina HiSeq 4000. The TCR beta-chain CDR3 region of each patient was profiled by high-throughput sequencing. Regarding the original processing steps: A classifier to discriminate distant-metastatic papillary thyroid cancer patients was built from CDR3 differences across clinicopathological groups. To measure repertoire diversity the researchers used the Shannon index, while the Morisita-Horn index served to gauge how similar the tumor and blood repertoires were. TCRdb handled the public reads itself, with Q25 trimming in fastp and clone calling in MiXCR, and kept productive beta chains. The V and J calls were determined by TCRdb, not by the authors. For this sample the table gives roughly 55,000 clones, of which around 16% were detected only once. The ten largest clones represent over 8.5% of the sample.

This receptor was identified in a male donor with papillary thyroid cancer or a benign thyroid nodule (not recorded which). Some clones in this sample may be carry-over from other donors' samples. The source material was blood. The chain links TRBV6-2 or TRBV6-3 with TRBJ2-1, with TRBD2 identical over 7 junction bases. The DNA reads as follows: TGTGCCAGCAGTTACGGGAGGGGCGCCTACAATGAGCAGTTCTTC. The encoded protein is CASSYGRGAYNEQFF.